Below are 16 T cell receptor beta chains sequenced from a single sample in a study of shared clonotypes between healthy human individuals. Only in-frame clones appear in the TCRdb table, and some are missing; sequencing was by immunoSEQ multiplex PCR. The sample yields roughly 2 million clones, 95% seen once. The sequenced sample consisted of naive CD4+ T cells sorted from blood. As to subset: CD45RA+ positively selected. These receptors were obtained from a young man in good health.

The V and J genes are TRBV11-3 and TRBJ2-3, with 7 bases matching TRBD1. V was pared by 5 bases and J by 2 bases, with 16 bases of the junction left unmatched. CDR1 is SGHNT, CDR2 YENEEA, per germline. This CDR3 spans 18 amino acids. CDR3 loop: CASSPGAGRGSLTDTQYF. CDR3 coding DNA: TGTGCCAGCAGCCCCGGGGCAGGCAGGGGGTCCCTCACAGATACGCAGTATTTT.

This chain links TRBV14 with TRBJ2-1, with 8 bases lining up with TRBD2. The CDR3 spans 15 residues. With V trimmed by 6 bases and J by 4 bases, 8 bases remained unmatched. From germline, CDR1 is SGHDN and CDR2 FVKESK. CDR3 coding DNA: TGTGCCAGCAGTCCGGCGGGAGGCGCATACAATGAGCAGTTCTTC. Residues: CASSPAGGAYNEQFF. Variable domain in full (rest from reference TRBV14 and TRBJ2-1): EAGVTQFPSHSVIEKGQTVTLRCDPISGHDNLYWYRRVMGKEIKFLLHFVKESKQDESGMPNNRFLAERTGGTYSTLKVQPAELEDSGVYFCASSPAGGAYNEQFFGPGTRLTVL.

This clone was detected only once. The gene calls are TRBV5-1 and TRBJ2-7; 7 nucleotides match TRBD1. Germline loops: CDR1 SGHRS, CDR2 YFSETQ. The CDR3 loop spans 16 amino acids. Trimming cost V 0 bases and J 2 bases; bases outside gene matches: 8. The chain's CDR3 is CASSLVPTGIPYEQYF. CDR3 in DNA: TGCGCCAGCAGCTTGGTCCCGACAGGGATACCCTACGAGCAGTACTTC.

Remarks on this clone: The sample contains more than one DNA sequence encoding this CDR3. The chain employs TRBV5-1 and TRBJ1-2; no definite D call. Trimming stripped 0 bases from V and 2 bases from J, with 5 bases between. The germline CDR1 and CDR2 sequences are SGHRS and YFSETQ. The CDR3 is 13 residues long. The CDR3 DNA reads TGCGCCAGCAGCTTGGGAGAGAACTATGGCTACACCTTC. This encodes CASSLGENYGYTF.

J is TRBJ1-5 and V is TRBV7-8; maybe TRBD1 (5 bases). The germline V gene encodes CDR1 SGHVS and CDR2 FQNEAQ. Trimming took 4 bases from V and 3 from J, leaving 10 bases between them. The CDR3 has 14 amino acids. The CDR3 sequence: CASSSRQLNQPQHF. The CDR3 nucleotides are TGTGCCAGCAGCTCCCGACAGCTCAATCAGCCCCAGCATTTT.

The chain recombines TRBV30 with TRBJ2-3, with D possibly matching TRBD1 (6 bases). The CDR3 runs 17 residues. The germline CDR1 and CDR2 sequences are GTSNPN and SVGIG (reference sequence). V was clipped by 2 bases and J by 2 bases, with 20 bases between them. The CDR3 loop reads CAWSTGRQALYTDTQYF. In DNA form, the CDR3 reads TGTGCCTGGAGTACCGGCAGACAGGCCCTATACACAGATACGCAGTATTTT. The full variable domain, its missing parts supplied by reference TRBV30 and TRBJ2-3, is SQTIHQWPATLVQPVGSPLSLECTVEGTSNPNLYWYRQAAGRGLQLLFYSVGIGQISSEVPQNLSASRPQDRQFILSSKKLLLSDSGFYLCAWSTGRQALYTDTQYFGPGTRLTVL.

Concerning this clone: Different DNA sequences within this sample yield the same CDR3. The rearrangement uses TRBV10-3 and TRBJ1-3; D is ambiguous. This CDR3 is 13 amino acids long. Germline loops: CDR1 ENHRY, CDR2 SYGVKD. The V gene lost 3 bases and the J gene lost 0 bases, with 3 bases spanning the gap. The CDR3 DNA follows: TGTGCCATCAGTGACCTCTCTGGAAACACCATATATTTT. Amino acids: CAISDLSGNTIYF.

J is TRBJ1-2 and V is TRBV28; 10 positions agree with TRBD1. Germline loops: CDR1 MDHEN, CDR2 SYDVKM. This CDR3 comprises 15 residues. V gave up 2 bases and J gave up 9 bases; unmatched junction bases: 9. Here the CDR3 DNA reads TGTGCCAGCAGTTTACTCCGAGACAGGGGGCCAAGCTACACCTTC. This codes for CASSLLRDRGPSYTF.

The chain combines TRBV7-2 with TRBJ1-2, with 8 bases that match TRBD1. The trim removed 6 bases at V and 4 bases at J, leaving 7 bases unmatched. The CDR3 is 14 residues long. From germline, CDR1 is SGHTA and CDR2 FQGNSA. The chain's CDR3 is CASSRQGSSYGYTF. CDR3 nucleotides: TGTGCCAGCAGTCGACAGGGGTCTAGCTATGGCTACACCTTC.

On this clone itself: With a much larger clone just one base away, this may be a read error. Distinct nucleotide sequences in the sample also encode this CDR3. The V gene is TRBV7-6, the J gene TRBJ1-5; D gene uncertain. V lost 3 bases to trimming and J lost 0 bases, with 3 bases between them. The CDR3 covers 13 residues. CDR1 is SGHVS, CDR2 FNYEAQ, per germline. CDR3 sequence (DNA): TGTGCCAGCAGCTTGAATAGCAATCAGCCCCAGCATTTT. This translates into CASSLNSNQPQHF. The whole variable domain, filled in from reference TRBV7-6 and TRBJ1-5, reads GAGVSQSPRYKVTKRGQDVALRCDPISGHVSLYWYRQALGQGPEFLTYFNYEAQQDKSGLPNDRFSAERPEGSISTLTIQRTEQRDSAMYRCASSLNSNQPQHFGDGTRLSIL.

The V gene is TRBV5-8, the J gene TRBJ1-2, with TRBD1 matching over 7 bases. The germline gives CDR1 SGHTS, CDR2 YDEGEE. The CDR3 loop spans 15 amino acids. The trim removed 4 bases at V and 0 bases at J, leaving 6 bases unmatched. The CDR3 sequence is CASSGGTASNYGYTF. CDR3 DNA sequence: TGTGCCAGCAGCGGAGGGACAGCTTCTAACTATGGCTACACCTTC.

The CDR3 region has the DNA TGTGCCAGCTCACCGAGCTCAGGCACAGATACGCAGTATTTT. Protein product: CASSPSSGTDTQYF. V and J are TRBV18 and TRBJ2-3; D remains ambiguous. This CDR3 has 14 amino acids. The V gene lost 3 bases and the J gene lost 1 base, with 8 bases spanning the gap. Germline assignment: CDR1 KGHSH and CDR2 LQKENI.

This clone appeared once. This chain links TRBV5-6 with TRBJ1-4; 10 bases agree with TRBD1. V lost 4 bases, J lost 2 bases, and 5 bases stayed unmatched. CDR3 length: 16 amino acids. In germline, CDR1 is SGHDT, CDR2 YYEEEE. CDR3 protein: CASSPDRGWTNEKLFF. In nucleotides, the CDR3 is TGTGCCAGCAGCCCGGACAGGGGGTGGACTAATGAAAAACTGTTTTTT.

The chain links TRBV10-2 to TRBJ1-2; no clear D gene. V was cut by 0 bases and J by 8 bases, with 13 bases left in between. The CDR3 is 14 amino acids. The germline CDR1 and CDR2 sequences are WSHSY and SAAADI. The CDR3 DNA is TGCGCCAGCAGTGAGTCGGTGGCAGCGGGGGGCTACACCTTC. This encodes CASSESVAAGGYTF.

This sequence joins TRBV10-3 and TRBJ1-1; D is ambiguous. The CDR3 runs to 14 residues. Between the trimmed V and J ends, which lost 3 bases and 1 base, there was a span of 9 bases. The V gene's germline CDR1 is ENHRY and CDR2 SYGVKD. The CDR3 here is CAISDPDKNTEAFF. Written as DNA, the CDR3 is TGTGCCATCAGTGACCCTGACAAGAACACTGAAGCTTTCTTT.

As regards this clone: Different DNA sequences within this sample yield the same CDR3. The chain couples TRBV6-5 to TRBJ1-1, with a possible D match to TRBD1 (5 bases). V was shortened by 2 bases and J by 5 bases, with 12 bases between the two germline ends. From germline, CDR1 is MNHEY and CDR2 SVGAGI. The CDR3 runs to 14 residues. The CDR3 coding sequence is TGTGCCAGCAGTTACGGGCAGGGATTTACTGAAGCTTTCTTT. The encoded protein is CASSYGQGFTEAFF.